This T cell receptor beta chain originates from a study of T cells in Graves' hyperthyroidism and ophthalmopathy. Study background: The initial diagnosis was the point when peripheral blood was collected, ahead of any treatment.

Study conclusions and caveats: Separation of ophthalmopathy from stable hyperthyroidism was achieved by a 13 V-J model.

The source of the PBMCs was approximately 10 ml of fresh peripheral blood. RNA transcripts served as the template for amplifying TCR beta CDR3 regions. The HTBI primer set was used in a first-round RT-PCR of the TCR CDR3. MiXCR was run by TCRdb on the multiplex PCR reads, yielding one entry per CDR3 protein. The data contain hundreds of thousands of distinct CDR3 sequences, around an eighth of them seen just once; the ten biggest clones take up 25% to 30%. This clonotype was seen at least ten times. As yet, its antigen is unknown. Germline values: CDR1 LGHDT, CDR2 YNNKEL (reference sequence). CDR3 size: 13 residues. V lost 0 bases and J lost 6, with 9 bases in between.

This receptor was taken from a man aged 50 to 59 with Graves' ophthalmopathy. What was sequenced was blood. The chain employs TRBV3-1 and TRBJ2-7, with unresolved D. CDR3 protein: CASSQDLISEQYF. The CDR3 DNA sequence: TGTGCCAGCAGCCAAGACCTCATCTCCGAGCAGTACTTC.